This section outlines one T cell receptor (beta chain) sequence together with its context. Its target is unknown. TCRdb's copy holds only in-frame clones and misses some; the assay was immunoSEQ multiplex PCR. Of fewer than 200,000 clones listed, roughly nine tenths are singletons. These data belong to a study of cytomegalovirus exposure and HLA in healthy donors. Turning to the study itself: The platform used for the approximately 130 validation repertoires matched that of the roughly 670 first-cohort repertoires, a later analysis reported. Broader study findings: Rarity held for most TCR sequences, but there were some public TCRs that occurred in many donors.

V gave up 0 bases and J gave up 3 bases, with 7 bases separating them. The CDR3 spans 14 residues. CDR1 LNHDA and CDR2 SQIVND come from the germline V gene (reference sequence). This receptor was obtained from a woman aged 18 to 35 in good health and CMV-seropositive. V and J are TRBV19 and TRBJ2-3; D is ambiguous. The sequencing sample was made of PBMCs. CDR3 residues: CASSIDRVTDTQYF. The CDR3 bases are TGTGCCAGTAGTATAGATCGCGTGACAGATACGCAGTATTTT.